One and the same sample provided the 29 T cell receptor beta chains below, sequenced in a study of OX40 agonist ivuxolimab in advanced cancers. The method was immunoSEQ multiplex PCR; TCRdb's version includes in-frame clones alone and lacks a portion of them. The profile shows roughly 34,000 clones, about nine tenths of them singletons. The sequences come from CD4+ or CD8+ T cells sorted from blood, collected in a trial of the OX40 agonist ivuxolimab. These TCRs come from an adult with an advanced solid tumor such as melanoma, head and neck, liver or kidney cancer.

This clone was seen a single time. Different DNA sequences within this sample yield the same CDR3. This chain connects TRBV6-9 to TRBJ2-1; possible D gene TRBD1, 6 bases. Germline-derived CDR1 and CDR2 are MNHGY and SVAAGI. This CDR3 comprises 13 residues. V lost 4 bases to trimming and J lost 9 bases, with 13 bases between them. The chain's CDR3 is CASSSGLRGEQFF. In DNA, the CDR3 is TGTGCCAGCAGTTCCGGCCTCAGGGGTGAGCAGTTCTTC.

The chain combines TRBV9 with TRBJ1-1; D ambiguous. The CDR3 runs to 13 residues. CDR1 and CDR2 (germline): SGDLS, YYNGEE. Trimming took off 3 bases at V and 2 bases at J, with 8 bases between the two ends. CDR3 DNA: TGTGCCAGCAGCGAAACGGGAAACACTGAAGCTTTCTTT. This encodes CASSETGNTEAFF.

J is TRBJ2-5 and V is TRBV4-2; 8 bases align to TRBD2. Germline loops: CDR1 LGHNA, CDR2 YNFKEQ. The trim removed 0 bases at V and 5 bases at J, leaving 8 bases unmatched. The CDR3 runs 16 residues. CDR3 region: CASSQDYGGAGETQYF. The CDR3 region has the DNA TGTGCCAGCAGCCAAGATTACGGGGGGGCAGGGGAGACCCAGTACTTC.

DNA for the CDR3: TGTGCCAGCAAACAGGAGGGGGTGACTGGAAACACCATATATTTT. It codes for CASKQEGVTGNTIYF. This chain joins TRBV13 and TRBJ1-3; TRBD1 might be the D (6 bases). This CDR3 spans 15 amino acids. V gave up 7 bases and J gave up 2 bases, with 15 bases separating them. The germline V gene encodes CDR1 PRHDT and CDR2 FYEKMQ (reference sequence).

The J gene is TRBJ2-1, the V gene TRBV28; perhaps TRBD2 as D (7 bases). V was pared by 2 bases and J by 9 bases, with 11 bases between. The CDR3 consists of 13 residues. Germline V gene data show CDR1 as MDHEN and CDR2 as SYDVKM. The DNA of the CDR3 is TGTGCCAGCAGTTTAGGGGGCGGGGGTGAGCAGTTCTTC. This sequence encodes CASSLGGGGEQFF.

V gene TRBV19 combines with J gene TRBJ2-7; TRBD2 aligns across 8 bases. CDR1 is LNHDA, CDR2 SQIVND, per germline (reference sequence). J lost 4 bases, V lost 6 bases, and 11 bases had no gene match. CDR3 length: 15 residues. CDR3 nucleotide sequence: TGTGCCAGTAGCCCCGGGACTAGGATGGCTTACGAGCAGTACTTC. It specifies CASSPGTRMAYEQYF. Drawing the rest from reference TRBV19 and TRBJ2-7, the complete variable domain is DGGITQSPKYLFRKEGQNVTLSCEQNLNHDAMYWYRQDPGQGLRLIYYSQIVNDFQKGDIAEGYSVSREKKESFPLTVTSAQKNPTAFYLCASSPGTRMAYEQYFGPGTRLTVT.

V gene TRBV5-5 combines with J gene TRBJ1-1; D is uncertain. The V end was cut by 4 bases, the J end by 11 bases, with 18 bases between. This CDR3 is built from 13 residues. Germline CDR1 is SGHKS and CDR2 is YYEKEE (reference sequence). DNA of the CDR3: TGTGCCAGCAGCCCGGTCGACGGGAATTGGGCTTTCTTT. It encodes CASSPVDGNWAFF. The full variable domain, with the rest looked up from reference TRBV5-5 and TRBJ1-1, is DAGVTQSPTHLIKTRGQQVTLRCSPISGHKSVSWYQQVLGQGPQFIFQYYEKEERGRGNFPDRFSARQFPNYSSELNVNALLLGDSALYLCASSPVDGNWAFFGQGTRLTVV.

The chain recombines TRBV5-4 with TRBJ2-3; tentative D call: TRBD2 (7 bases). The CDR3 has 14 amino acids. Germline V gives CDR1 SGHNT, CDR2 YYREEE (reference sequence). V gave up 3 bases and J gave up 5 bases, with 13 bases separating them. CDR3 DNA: TGTGCCAGCAGCTGGGGGGGGCTAGGAGATACGCAGTATTTT. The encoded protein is CASSWGGLGDTQYF.

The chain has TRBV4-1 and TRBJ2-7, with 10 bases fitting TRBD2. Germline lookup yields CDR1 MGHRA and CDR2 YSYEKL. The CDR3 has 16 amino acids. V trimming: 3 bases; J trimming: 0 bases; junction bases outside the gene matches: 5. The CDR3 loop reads CASSQLTSGYSYEQYF. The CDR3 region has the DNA TGCGCCAGCAGCCAGCTGACTAGCGGGTACTCCTACGAGCAGTACTTC.

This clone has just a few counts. The CDR3 is CASYRGGTGGGEGDEQYF. The DNA for the CDR3 is TGCGCCAGCTACAGAGGAGGGACAGGGGGCGGGGAAGGTGACGAGCAGTACTTC. The J gene is TRBJ2-7, the V gene TRBV10-2, with 12 bases that match TRBD1. This CDR3 has 18 amino acids. With V trimmed by 8 bases and J by 5 bases, 19 bases remained unmatched. Germline V gives CDR1 WSHSY, CDR2 SAAADI.

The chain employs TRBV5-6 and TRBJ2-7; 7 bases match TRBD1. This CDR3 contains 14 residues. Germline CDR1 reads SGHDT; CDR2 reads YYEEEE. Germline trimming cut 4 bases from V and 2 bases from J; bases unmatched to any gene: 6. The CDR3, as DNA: TGTGCCAGCAGCACGGGACAGAGTACCTACGAGCAGTACTTC. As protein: CASSTGQSTYEQYF. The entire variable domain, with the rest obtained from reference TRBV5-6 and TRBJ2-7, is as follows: DAGVTQSPTHLIKTRGQQVTLRCSPKSGHDTVSWYQQALGQGPQFIFQYYEEEERQRGNFPDRFSGHQFPNYSSELNVNALLLGDSALYLCASSTGQSTYEQYFGPGTRLTVT.

Here the CDR3 reads CASSARGHLAKNIQYF. In DNA form, the CDR3 reads TGTGCCAGCAGCGCGCGAGGACACCTAGCCAAAAACATTCAGTACTTC. The chain employs TRBV7-9 and TRBJ2-4; TRBD1 might be the D (5 bases). The CDR3 covers 16 residues. Germline CDR1 is SEHNR and CDR2 is FQNEAQ (reference sequence). Deletions cut 5 bases from V and 0 bases from J, with 14 bases between.

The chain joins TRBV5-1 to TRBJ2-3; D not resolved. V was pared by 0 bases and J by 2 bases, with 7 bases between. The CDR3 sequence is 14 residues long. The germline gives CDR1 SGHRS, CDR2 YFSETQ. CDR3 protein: CASSLGNYTDTQYF. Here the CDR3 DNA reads TGCGCCAGCAGCTTGGGCAATTACACAGATACGCAGTATTTT.

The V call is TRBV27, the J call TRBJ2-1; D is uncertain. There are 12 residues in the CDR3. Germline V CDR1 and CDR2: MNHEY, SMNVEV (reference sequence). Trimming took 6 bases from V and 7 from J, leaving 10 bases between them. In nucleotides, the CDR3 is TGTGCCAGCAGCCAAAGTGGAAATGAGCAGTTCTTC. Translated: CASSQSGNEQFF.

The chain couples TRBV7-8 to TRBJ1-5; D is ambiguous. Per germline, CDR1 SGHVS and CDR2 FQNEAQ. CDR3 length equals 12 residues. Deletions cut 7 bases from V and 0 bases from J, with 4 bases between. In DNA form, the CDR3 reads TGTGCCAGCACGGATAGCAATCAGCCCCAGCATTTT. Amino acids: CASTDSNQPQHF.

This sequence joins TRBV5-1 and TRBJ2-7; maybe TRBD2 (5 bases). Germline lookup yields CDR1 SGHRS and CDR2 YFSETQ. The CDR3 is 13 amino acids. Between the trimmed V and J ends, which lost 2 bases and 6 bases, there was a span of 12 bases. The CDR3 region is CASSLGLYSEQYF. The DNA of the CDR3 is TGCGCCAGCAGCTTAGGACTGTACTCCGAGCAGTACTTC.

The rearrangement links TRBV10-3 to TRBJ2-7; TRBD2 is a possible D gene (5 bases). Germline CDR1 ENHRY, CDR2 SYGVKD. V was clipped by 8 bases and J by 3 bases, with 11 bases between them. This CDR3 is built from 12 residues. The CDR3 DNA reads TGTGCCATCGGTCCGGGGATCTACGAGCAGTACTTC. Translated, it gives CAIGPGIYEQYF.

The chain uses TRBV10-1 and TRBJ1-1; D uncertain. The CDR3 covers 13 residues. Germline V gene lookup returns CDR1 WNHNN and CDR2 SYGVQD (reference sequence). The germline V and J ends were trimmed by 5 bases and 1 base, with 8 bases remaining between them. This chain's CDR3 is CASSLGANTEAFF. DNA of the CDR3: TGCGCCAGCAGTTTAGGCGCGAACACTGAAGCTTTCTTT.

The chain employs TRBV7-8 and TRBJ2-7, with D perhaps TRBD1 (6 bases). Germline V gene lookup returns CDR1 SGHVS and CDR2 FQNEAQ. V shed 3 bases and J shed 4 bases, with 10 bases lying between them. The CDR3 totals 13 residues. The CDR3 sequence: CASSLGAGYEQYF. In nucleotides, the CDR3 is TGTGCCAGCAGCTTGGGGGCAGGGTACGAGCAGTACTTC.

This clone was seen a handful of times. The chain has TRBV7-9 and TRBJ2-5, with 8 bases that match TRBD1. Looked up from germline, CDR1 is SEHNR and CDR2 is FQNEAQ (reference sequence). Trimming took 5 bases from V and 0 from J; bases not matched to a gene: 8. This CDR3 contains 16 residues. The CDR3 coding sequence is TGTGCCAGCAGCCAATGGGGACAGGAAAACCAAGAGACCCAGTACTTC. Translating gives CASSQWGQENQETQYF.

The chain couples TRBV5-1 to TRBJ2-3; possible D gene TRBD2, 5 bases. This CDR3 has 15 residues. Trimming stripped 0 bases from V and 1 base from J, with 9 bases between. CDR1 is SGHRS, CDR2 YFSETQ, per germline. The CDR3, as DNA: TGCGCCAGCAGCTTGGCGGGTAGCGGCACAGATACGCAGTATTTT. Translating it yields CASSLAGSGTDTQYF.

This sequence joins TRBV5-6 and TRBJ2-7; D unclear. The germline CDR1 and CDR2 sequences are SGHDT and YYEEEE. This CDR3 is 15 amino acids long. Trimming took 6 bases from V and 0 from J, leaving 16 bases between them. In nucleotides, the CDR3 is TGTGCCAGCACCAGGTCCGCATCGCGCTCCTACGAGCAGTACTTC. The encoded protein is CASTRSASRSYEQYF.

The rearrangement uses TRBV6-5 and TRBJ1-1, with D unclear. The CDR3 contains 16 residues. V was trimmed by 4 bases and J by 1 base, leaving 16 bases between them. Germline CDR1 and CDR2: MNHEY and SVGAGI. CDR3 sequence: CASSFTLLKGNTEAFF. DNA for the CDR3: TGTGCCAGCAGTTTCACCTTACTTAAAGGGAACACTGAAGCTTTCTTT.

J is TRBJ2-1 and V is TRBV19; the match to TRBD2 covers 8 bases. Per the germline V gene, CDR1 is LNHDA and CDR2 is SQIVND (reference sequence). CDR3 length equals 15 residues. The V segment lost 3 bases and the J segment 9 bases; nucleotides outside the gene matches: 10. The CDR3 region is CASSMSNGGASEQFF. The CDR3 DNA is TGTGCCAGTAGTATGTCTAACGGGGGGGCCAGTGAGCAGTTCTTC.

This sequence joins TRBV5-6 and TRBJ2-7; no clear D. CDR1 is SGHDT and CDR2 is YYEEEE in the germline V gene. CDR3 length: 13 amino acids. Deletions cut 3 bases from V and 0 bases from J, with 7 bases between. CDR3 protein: CASSYQASYEQYF. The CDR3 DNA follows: TGTGCCAGCAGCTACCAGGCCTCCTACGAGCAGTACTTC.

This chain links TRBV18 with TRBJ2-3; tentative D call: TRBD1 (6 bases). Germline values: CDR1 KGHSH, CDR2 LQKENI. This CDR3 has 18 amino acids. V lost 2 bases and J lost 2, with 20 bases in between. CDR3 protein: CASSPYPGTIELTDTQYF. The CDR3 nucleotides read TGTGCCAGCTCACCATACCCCGGGACAATAGAACTCACAGATACGCAGTATTTT.

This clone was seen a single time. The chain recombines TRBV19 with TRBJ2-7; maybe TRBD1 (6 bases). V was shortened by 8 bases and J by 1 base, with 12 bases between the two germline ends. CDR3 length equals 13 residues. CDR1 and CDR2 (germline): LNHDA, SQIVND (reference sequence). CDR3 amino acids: CASRPGVSYEQYF. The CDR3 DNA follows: TGTGCCAGTCGGCCAGGGGTTTCCTACGAGCAGTACTTC.

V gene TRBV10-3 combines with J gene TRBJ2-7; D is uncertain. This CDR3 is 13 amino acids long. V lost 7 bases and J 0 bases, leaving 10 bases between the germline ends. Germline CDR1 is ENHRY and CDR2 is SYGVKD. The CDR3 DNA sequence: TGTGCCATCAATTCAGGTGACTCCTACGAGCAGTACTTC. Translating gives CAINSGDSYEQYF.

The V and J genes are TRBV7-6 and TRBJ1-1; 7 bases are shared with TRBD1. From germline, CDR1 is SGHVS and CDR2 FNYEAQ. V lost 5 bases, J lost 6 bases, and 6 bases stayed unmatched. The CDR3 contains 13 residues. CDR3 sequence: CASSPDRVAEAFF. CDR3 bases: TGTGCCAGCAGCCCCGACAGGGTGGCTGAAGCTTTCTTT.